This T cell receptor (beta chain) is from a study of shared clonotypes between healthy human individuals. The wider study: Three CD4 naive, three CD4 memory, two CD8 naive and one CD8 memory plate were used per donor.

Naive CD8 populations comprised CD45RO-negative cells positively selected for CCR7, excluding terminally differentiated effector memory CD45RA+ cells. About this clone itself: Its antigen is as yet unknown.

Points from the study as a whole: Only blood was sampled; tissue repertoires likely differ. On the whole, naive subsets had larger estimated richness than memory subsets had. Generation probabilities of non-shared clonotypes were lower (relative to those shared by all four donors).

TCRdb's copy holds only in-frame clones and misses some; the assay was immunoSEQ multiplex PCR. Of roughly 2,000,000 clones listed, about 95% were seen once; the top ten hold more than 0.95%. CDR1 is SEHNR and CDR2 is FQNEAQ in the germline V gene (reference sequence). The ends lost 4 bases at V and 6 bases at J; junction bases unmatched: 9. CDR3 size: 16 residues. The receptor's source is a man aged 18-30 years in good health. V and J are TRBV7-9 and TRBJ2-2; 9 bases align to TRBD1. Material for sequencing was naive CD8+ T cells sorted from blood. For the CDR3, the DNA is TGTGCCAGCAGCTCCGGGAGGACAGGGGAGTCCGGGGAGCTGTTTTTT. Residues: CASSSGRTGESGELFF.